The 28 T cell receptor beta chains reported below all come from one sample, sequenced in a study of cytomegalovirus exposure and HLA in healthy donors. Primers: 60 Vbeta forward and 13 Jbeta reverse. Measured with immunoSEQ multiplex PCR; TCRdb has only the in-frame clones, and not every one. The table shows tens of thousands of clones, with about 75% occurring only once. The specimen was PBMCs. The receptors were gathered from a man in his late teens or twenties in good health and CMV-seronegative.

The gene calls are TRBV21-1 and TRBJ2-3; TRBD2 is the table's D call, not checked against the DNA. TRBV21-1 is shown as a pseudogene. The CDR3 has 17 residues. The CDR3 region is CASSKGSVVRSTDTQYF. In DNA, the CDR3 is TGTGCCAGCAGCAAAGGGAGCGTAGTAAGAAGTACAGATACGCAGTATTTT.

The chain has TRBV6-1 and TRBJ2-7, with 8 positions matching TRBD1. Per the germline V gene, CDR1 is MNHNS and CDR2 is SASEGT. V shed 6 bases and J 6 bases; nucleotides not matched to a gene: 10. The CDR3 is 14 amino acids. This CDR3 reads CASSKQGGFLEQYF. In DNA form, the CDR3 reads TGTGCCAGCAGCAAACAGGGGGGATTCCTCGAGCAGTACTTC.

The chain links TRBV7-8 to TRBJ1-1; no definite D call. The CDR3 runs 14 residues. V lost 1 base and J lost 1, with 7 bases in between. Germline values: CDR1 SGHVS, CDR2 FQNEAQ. Written as DNA, the CDR3 is TGTGCCAGCAGCTTAGTTACCGGGAACACTGAAGCTTTCTTT. As protein: CASSLVTGNTEAFF.

The chain has TRBV4-2 and TRBJ1-1; no firm D call. The CDR3 spans 13 residues. Germline CDR1 LGHNA, CDR2 YNFKEQ. V lost 1 base and J 10 bases, leaving 13 bases between the germline ends. The CDR3 protein is CASSQVPRMGAFF. CDR3 coding DNA: TGTGCCAGCAGCCAAGTTCCCAGGATGGGAGCTTTCTTT.

The rearrangement uses TRBV10-3 and TRBJ2-2; no clear D. Germline V gene data show CDR1 as ENHRY and CDR2 as SYGVKD. V lost 0 bases, J lost 3 bases, and 2 bases lay in between. The CDR3 length is 13 residues. The CDR3 DNA reads TGTGCCATCAGTGAGTCCTACACCGGGGAGCTGTTTTTT. Amino acid sequence: CAISESYTGELFF.

The chain employs TRBV19 and TRBJ2-5, with D uncertain. Germline-derived CDR1 and CDR2 are LNHDA and SQIVND (reference sequence). Trimming took 5 bases from V and 1 from J, leaving 11 bases between them. The CDR3 length is 14 residues. The CDR3 bases are TGTGCCAGTAGTGCCACCACTGGCCAAGAGACCCAGTACTTC. Residues: CASSATTGQETQYF.

The rearrangement joins TRBV7-3 to TRBJ2-1; D gene ambiguous. This CDR3 contains 13 residues. V lost 2 bases and J 6 bases, leaving 8 bases between the germline ends. Germline assignment: CDR1 SGHTA and CDR2 FQGTGA. CDR3 DNA: TGTGCCAGCAGCTTAGGCAGATTCAATGAGCAGTTCTTC. Amino acid sequence: CASSLGRFNEQFF.

The chain combines TRBV7-6 with TRBJ1-4; TRBD1 agrees at 11 bases. After removal of 5 bases from V and 8 bases from J, the junction contained 7 bases not matched to a gene. This CDR3 has 15 amino acids. Germline lookup yields CDR1 SGHVS and CDR2 FNYEAQ. CDR3 in amino acids: CASSSNRDRGEKLFF. The CDR3 region has the DNA TGTGCCAGCAGCAGTAATCGGGACAGGGGGGAAAAACTGTTTTTT. Drawing the rest from reference TRBV7-6 and TRBJ1-4, the complete variable domain is GAGVSQSPRYKVTKRGQDVALRCDPISGHVSLYWYRQALGQGPEFLTYFNYEAQQDKSGLPNDRFSAERPEGSISTLTIQRTEQRDSAMYRCASSSNRDRGEKLFFGSGTQLSVL.

This chain uses TRBV5-6 with TRBJ2-5, with 10 positions matching TRBD2. The CDR3 is 16 residues long. V shed 2 bases, J shed 2 bases, and the junction held 6 bases outside the gene matches. The germline V gene encodes CDR1 SGHDT and CDR2 YYEEEE. CDR3: CASSLARLAGQETQYF. CDR3 nucleotides: TGTGCCAGCAGCTTAGCCCGACTAGCGGGTCAAGAGACCCAGTACTTC.

The CDR3: CASRILEGGNSPLHF. CDR3 DNA sequence: TGTGCCAGCAGGATTCTCGAAGGGGGTAATTCACCCCTCCACTTT. The V call is TRBV6-1, the J call TRBJ1-6, with D possibly being TRBD1 (6 bases). Per germline, CDR1 MNHNS and CDR2 SASEGT. This CDR3 region has 15 residues. The germline V and J ends were trimmed by 6 bases and 6 bases, with 15 bases remaining between them.

The chain has TRBV9 and TRBJ2-1; a possible D gene is TRBD1 (5 bases). The V and J ends lost 2 bases and 1 base respectively, with 13 bases between them. The germline gives CDR1 SGDLS, CDR2 YYNGEE. This CDR3 region has 16 residues. CDR3 region: CASSVSGALSYNEQFF. The DNA for the CDR3 is TGTGCCAGCAGCGTTTCTGGGGCCCTATCCTACAATGAGCAGTTCTTC.

This clone appeared a single time. The chain is built from TRBV13 and TRBJ1-6; 7 bases line up with TRBD1. CDR1 and CDR2 from the germline V gene are PRHDT and FYEKMQ (reference sequence). This CDR3 spans 15 amino acids. With V trimmed by 3 bases and J by 6 bases, 5 bases remained unmatched. This chain's CDR3 is CASSFQGGGNSPLHF. CDR3 bases: TGTGCCAGCAGCTTCCAGGGGGGAGGTAATTCACCCCTCCACTTT.

This chain uses TRBV19 with TRBJ1-2, with 10 bases aligning to TRBD1. Germline CDR1 reads LNHDA; CDR2 reads SQIVND (reference sequence). Trimming removed 3 bases from V and 3 bases from J; junction bases left unmatched: 7. The CDR3 spans 16 residues. The CDR3 spells CASSMVAGQGHYGYTF. The CDR3 DNA sequence: TGTGCCAGTAGTATGGTTGCGGGACAGGGGCACTATGGCTACACCTTC.

V and J are TRBV2 and TRBJ1-1, with no clear D. Germline assignment: CDR1 SNHLY and CDR2 FYNNEI. The CDR3 loop spans 17 amino acids. Trimming shortened V by 2 bases and J by 0 bases, and 16 bases separated the two germline ends. The CDR3 spells CASSERSGGWVNTEAFF. CDR3 DNA: TGTGCCAGCAGTGAAAGGTCAGGAGGTTGGGTGAACACTGAAGCTTTCTTT.

The V gene is TRBV6-1, the J gene TRBJ1-2; 7 bases map to TRBD1. V shed 6 bases, J shed 4 bases, and the junction held 5 bases outside the gene matches. Germline-derived CDR1 and CDR2 are MNHNS and SASEGT. The CDR3 runs to 13 residues. In DNA form, the CDR3 reads TGTGCCAGCAGCGGACAGGAAGGCTATGGCTACACCTTC. Its translation is CASSGQEGYGYTF.

This clone was observed a few times. This chain connects TRBV7-9 to TRBJ1-1, with no clear D. The V and J ends lost 7 bases and 4 bases respectively, with 10 bases between them. Per germline, CDR1 SEHNR and CDR2 FQNEAQ (reference sequence). CDR3 size: 12 residues. The CDR3 DNA reads as TGTGCCAGCAACCCTGGCGGCACTGAAGCTTTCTTT. This gives the protein CASNPGGTEAFF.

V and J are TRBV28 and TRBJ1-4; 8 nucleotides align to TRBD1. Trimming cost V 3 bases and J 8 bases; bases outside gene matches: 2. The CDR3 runs to 13 residues. Germline V CDR1 and CDR2: MDHEN, SYDVKM. This chain's CDR3 is CASSFTGGEKLFF. The CDR3 nucleotides read TGTGCCAGCAGTTTTACAGGGGGAGAAAAACTGTTTTTT.

This clone has a handful of counts. This chain joins TRBV5-1 and TRBJ2-1, with 7 bases lining up with TRBD1. Germline V lookup: CDR1 SGHRS, CDR2 YFSETQ. J gave up 6 bases and V 1 base, and 7 bases lay outside the gene matches. The CDR3 is 15 amino acids. CDR3 DNA: TGCGCCAGCAGCTTGCTGAGGGGGCGGGTCAATGAGCAGTTCTTC. This sequence encodes CASSLLRGRVNEQFF.

The count of this clone is one. The V call is TRBV12-5, the J call TRBJ2-2; no firm D call. The germline V gene encodes CDR1 LGHNT and CDR2 FRNRAP. V lost 8 bases to trimming and J lost 5 bases, with 9 bases between them. The CDR3 is made up of 12 amino acids. The DNA of the CDR3 is TGTGCTAGTACTCCATTTACCGGGGAGCTGTTTTTT. Translating gives CASTPFTGELFF.

V usage is TRBV6-1 and J usage is TRBJ1-5, with 7 bases aligning to TRBD1. V was clipped by 2 bases and J by 6 bases; unmatched bases: 10. From germline, CDR1 is MNHNS and CDR2 SASEGT. The CDR3 length is 16 residues. The CDR3 nucleotides read TGTGCCAGCAGTGAAAGTGGGCAGGGGGGCGGTCAGCCCCAGCATTTT. Its protein is CASSESGQGGGQPQHF.

The J gene is TRBJ2-1, the V gene TRBV5-4, with 9 bases lining up with TRBD2. The CDR3 has 16 amino acids. V was clipped by 6 bases and J by 6 bases; unmatched bases: 13. CDR1 and CDR2 from the germline V gene are SGHNT and YYREEE (reference sequence). This CDR3 is CASTPVPLAGRNEQFF. As DNA, the CDR3 is TGTGCCAGCACCCCGGTCCCGCTAGCGGGGCGCAATGAGCAGTTCTTC.

The chain employs TRBV6-5 and TRBJ2-4, with 8 bases aligning to TRBD2. With V trimmed by 6 bases and J by 6 bases, 10 bases remained unmatched. Germline-derived CDR1 and CDR2 are MNHEY and SVGAGI. This CDR3 region has 15 residues. The CDR3 loop reads CASSDQRGSGNIQYF. As DNA, the CDR3 is TGTGCCAGCAGCGATCAGCGGGGGTCCGGAAACATTCAGTACTTC.

The genes are TRBV9 and TRBJ1-1, with D perhaps TRBD1 (6 bases). CDR3 length equals 17 residues. V shed 3 bases and J shed 0 bases, with 18 bases lying between them. Germline assignment: CDR1 SGDLS and CDR2 YYNGEE. The CDR3 is CASSAAPQGFMNTEAFF. The DNA of the CDR3 is TGTGCCAGCAGCGCCGCCCCACAGGGATTTATGAACACTGAAGCTTTCTTT.

The chain carries TRBV9 and TRBJ1-4; possibly TRBD1 for D (6 bases). CDR1 and CDR2 from the germline V gene are SGDLS and YYNGEE. V was pared by 4 bases and J by 7 bases, with 17 bases between. The CDR3 has 15 residues. CDR3 DNA: TGTGCCAGCAGCTCCGGTGGGGGGGGCAGTGAAAAACTGTTTTTT. This gives the protein CASSSGGGGSEKLFF. Supplemented by reference TRBV9 and TRBJ1-4, the full variable domain reads DSGVTQTPKHLITATGQRVTLRCSPRSGDLSVYWYQQSLDQGLQFLIQYYNGEERAKGNILERFSAQQFPDLHSELNLSSLELGDSALYFCASSSGGGGSEKLFFGSGTQLSVL.

This chain joins TRBV7-9 and TRBJ1-4, with 7 bases identical to TRBD1. The CDR3 loop spans 15 amino acids. Germline assignment: CDR1 SEHNR and CDR2 FQNEAQ (reference sequence). After removal of 5 bases from V and 7 bases from J, the junction contained 10 bases not matched to a gene. CDR3 sequence: CASSLYRDSGEKLFF. The CDR3 nucleotides are TGTGCCAGCAGCCTGTACCGGGACAGCGGTGAAAAACTGTTTTTT.

V usage is TRBV7-2 and J usage is TRBJ1-1; TRBD1 matches at 10 bases. There are 15 residues in the CDR3. The trim removed 1 base at V and 5 bases at J, leaving 4 bases unmatched. The germline V gene encodes CDR1 SGHTA and CDR2 FQGNSA. CDR3 residues: CASSLDGTGDTEAFF. The CDR3 DNA is TGTGCCAGCAGCTTAGATGGGACAGGGGATACTGAAGCTTTCTTT.

The chain joins TRBV11-1 to TRBJ2-1, with a possible D match to TRBD1 (5 bases). There are 15 residues in the CDR3. V dropped 0 bases and J dropped 3 bases, with 9 bases sitting between them. The germline gives CDR1 SGHAT, CDR2 FQDESV (reference sequence). The chain's CDR3 is CASSLALGDYNEQFF. CDR3 DNA sequence: TGTGCCAGCAGCTTAGCTCTAGGGGACTACAATGAGCAGTTCTTC.

There are a few counts of this clone. V and J are TRBV5-6 and TRBJ1-2; TRBD1 matches 9 bases. The length of the CDR3 is 14 residues. With V trimmed by 0 bases and J by 6 bases, 3 bases remained unmatched. Germline CDR1 SGHDT, CDR2 YYEEEE. The CDR3 DNA is TGTGCCAGCAGCTTGGACAGGGGGCCGAATGGCTACACCTTC. It is translated as CASSLDRGPNGYTF.